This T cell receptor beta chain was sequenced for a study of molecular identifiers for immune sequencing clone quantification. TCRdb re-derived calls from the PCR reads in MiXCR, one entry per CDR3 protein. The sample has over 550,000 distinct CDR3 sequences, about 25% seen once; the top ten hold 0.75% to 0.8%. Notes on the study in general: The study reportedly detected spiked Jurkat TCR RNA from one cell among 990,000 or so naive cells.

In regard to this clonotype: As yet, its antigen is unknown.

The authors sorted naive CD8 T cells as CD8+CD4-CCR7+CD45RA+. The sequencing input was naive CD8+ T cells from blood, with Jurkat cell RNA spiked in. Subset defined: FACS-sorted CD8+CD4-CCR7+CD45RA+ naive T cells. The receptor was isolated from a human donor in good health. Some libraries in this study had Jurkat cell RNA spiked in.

This CDR3 is CASSSFRGRGELFF. Written as DNA, the CDR3 is TGTGCCAGCAGCTCTTTCAGGGGCCGCGGGGAGCTGTTTTTT. The rearrangement uses TRBV7-9 and TRBJ2-2; maybe TRBD1 (6 bases). This CDR3 comprises 14 residues. Germline assignment: CDR1 SEHNR and CDR2 FQNEAQ (reference sequence). The germline V and J ends were trimmed by 4 bases and 7 bases, with 13 bases remaining between them.